This TCR beta chain is drawn from a study of beta chain features in type 1 diabetes. The CDR3 extends over 14 amino acids. In germline, CDR1 is KGHSH, CDR2 LQKENI. Trimming cost V 6 bases and J 5 bases; bases outside gene matches: 8. This clone has a handful of counts. Reverse transcription of all isolated RNA meant that expressed TCRB transcripts were sequenced. Data came from immunoSEQ multiplex PCR; TCRdb stores just in-frame clones and leaves some out. This table holds around 200,000 clones, around an eighth found once. The specimen was central memory CD4+ T cells from blood. V is TRBV18 and J is TRBJ2-7; 9 nucleotides match TRBD1. The TCR originated in a woman aged 18-29 years in good health. The CDR3 nucleotides read TGTGCCAGCTCCTACAGGACAGGGGTGGACGAGCAGTACTTC. It specifies CASSYRTGVDEQYF.